The clone carrying this T cell receptor (beta chain) was picked up many times. This entry comes from a study of shared clonotypes between healthy human individuals. The CDR3 totals 15 residues. With V trimmed by 5 bases and J by 0 bases, 4 bases remained unmatched. Germline V gene data show CDR1 as SGHDN and CDR2 as FVKESK. Input per replicate PCR of unsorted PBMC was about 300 ng DNA, corresponding to about 30,000 T cell genomes. Method: immunoSEQ multiplex PCR; TCRdb's copy keeps in-frame clones and lacks some. The sample includes 400,000 to 600,000 clones, over 75% of them seen just once. Sequenced input: PBMCs. This clonotype was obtained from a woman aged 40 to 55 in good health. Some clones in this sample may be carry-over from other donors' samples. The rearrangement joins TRBV14 to TRBJ2-7; 10 nucleotides line up with TRBD1. CDR3 sequence: CASSVGTGVSYEQYF. CDR3 coding DNA: TGTGCCAGCAGCGTCGGGACAGGGGTCTCCTACGAGCAGTACTTC. The complete variable domain, with remaining parts taken from reference TRBV14 and TRBJ2-7, reads EAGVTQFPSHSVIEKGQTVTLRCDPISGHDNLYWYRRVMGKEIKFLLHFVKESKQDESGMPNNRFLAERTGGTYSTLKVQPAELEDSGVYFCASSVGTGVSYEQYFGPGTRLTVT.